One sample yielded the 2 T cell receptor beta chains listed below, sequenced in a study of cytomegalovirus exposure and HLA in healthy donors. The PCR made use of 60 Vbeta and 13 Jbeta primers. The table came from immunoSEQ multiplex PCR; TCRdb's copy has only in-frame clones and leaves some out. The sample shows over 200,000 clones, approximately 82% of them seen only once. Sequencing was performed on PBMCs. Receptors originate from a woman aged 40 to 49 in good health and CMV-seronegative.

V and J are TRBV4-1 and TRBJ1-4; 7 bases line up with TRBD1. The germline V gene encodes CDR1 MGHRA and CDR2 YSYEKL. V lost 5 bases and J lost 5; bases outside the gene matches: 5. The CDR3 spans 14 residues. In DNA, the CDR3 is TGCGCCAGCAGCTTGGGACAGAGAAATGAAAAACTGTTTTTT. Translation: CASSLGQRNEKLFF.

In its sample, this clone was seen once. The chain recombines TRBV7-2 with TRBJ1-1; D perhaps matches TRBD1 (6 bases). The CDR3 sequence is 14 residues long. The germline V gene encodes CDR1 SGHTA and CDR2 FQGNSA. Deletions cut 2 bases from V and 3 bases from J, with 10 bases between. The CDR3 sequence is CASSLQAGDTEAFF. The CDR3, as DNA: TGTGCCAGCAGCTTACAGGCAGGGGACACTGAAGCTTTCTTT.